The 31 T cell receptor beta chains below were found in one sample sequenced in a study of blood T cell repertoires in COVID-19. The protocol was immunoSEQ multiplex PCR, while the TCRdb copy is restricted to in-frame clones and leaves out a portion. The sample lists 150,000 to 200,000 clones; roughly 87% were seen once. The sequencing input was peripheral blood. These receptors were taken from a woman aged 60-75 years who had recovered from COVID-19.

The chain uses TRBV6-5 and TRBJ1-2; 7 bases align to TRBD1. The V gene end was trimmed by 8 bases and the J gene end by 2 bases; junction bases not matched to a gene: 5. The CDR3 consists of 13 residues. From germline, CDR1 is MNHEY and CDR2 SVGAGI. This chain's CDR3 is CASWDRLNYGYTF. The CDR3 nucleotides are TGTGCCAGCTGGGACAGATTAAACTATGGCTACACCTTC.

The V and J genes are TRBV10-3 and TRBJ2-7; 15 bases map to TRBD2. The CDR3 contains 16 residues. The ends lost 10 bases at V and 3 bases at J; junction bases unmatched: 10. Per the germline V gene, CDR1 is ENHRY and CDR2 is SYGVKD. CDR3 sequence: CATSGTSGGLHYEQYF. In nucleotides, the CDR3 is TGTGCCACCTCCGGGACTAGCGGGGGGCTGCACTACGAGCAGTACTTC.

The chain carries TRBV14 and TRBJ2-5; 8 bases are a match to TRBD1. Trimming removed 8 bases from V and 4 bases from J; junction bases left unmatched: 6. Germline CDR1 SGHDN, CDR2 FVKESK. The CDR3 is made up of 13 amino acids. This CDR3 reads CASSRGLRETQYF. The DNA for the CDR3 is TGTGCCAGCTCCAGGGGGCTTCGAGAGACCCAGTACTTC.

J is TRBJ2-5 and V is TRBV5-1, with D perhaps TRBD1 (6 bases). V lost 1 base to trimming and J lost 3 bases, with 16 bases between them. CDR1 and CDR2 (germline): SGHRS, YFSETQ. The CDR3 loop spans 16 amino acids. The CDR3: CASSLLAGGAEETQYF. The CDR3 nucleotides read TGCGCCAGCAGCTTGCTCGCTGGGGGCGCAGAAGAGACCCAGTACTTC.

V usage is TRBV7-9 and J usage is TRBJ2-1, with TRBD2 matching over 8 bases. CDR3 length equals 16 residues. V gave up 5 bases and J gave up 9 bases; unmatched junction bases: 15. CDR1 SEHNR and CDR2 FQNEAQ come from the germline V gene (reference sequence). For the CDR3, the DNA is TGTGCCAGCAGCGAAAGGGTATACGCGGGGGGACCTGAGCAGTTCTTC. It translates to CASSERVYAGGPEQFF.

V is TRBV5-1 and J is TRBJ1-4; D possibly corresponds to TRBD1 (5 bases). Trimming removed 0 bases from V and 7 bases from J, with 10 bases in between. This CDR3 spans 14 amino acids. Germline-derived CDR1 and CDR2 are SGHRS and YFSETQ. CDR3 in amino acids: CASSLVAGFEKLFF. CDR3 DNA: TGCGCCAGCAGCTTGGTGGCAGGGTTTGAAAAACTGTTTTTT.

This clone was picked up a small number of times. The rearrangement links TRBV5-1 to TRBJ1-4; TRBD1 might be the D (6 bases). CDR1 and CDR2 from the germline V gene are SGHRS and YFSETQ. The CDR3 loop spans 15 amino acids. With 0 bases removed from V and 6 bases from J, the gap between germline ends came to 12 bases. The CDR3 coding sequence is TGCGCCAGCAGCTTGGCCGCAGGGGAAGATGAAAAACTGTTTTTT. This sequence encodes CASSLAAGEDEKLFF.

The chain is built from TRBV15 and TRBJ2-6; the match to TRBD1 covers 12 bases. The J segment lost 2 bases and the V segment lost 1 base, leaving 6 bases of the junction unmatched. The CDR3 spans 19 residues. Germline CDR1 is LNHNV and CDR2 is YYDKDF (reference sequence). This CDR3 is CATSRGPGTGGPGANVLTF. As DNA, the CDR3 is TGTGCCACCAGCAGAGGTCCCGGGACAGGGGGCCCTGGGGCCAACGTCCTGACTTTC.

This chain links TRBV7-9 with TRBJ2-7, with D possibly matching TRBD2 (5 bases). CDR3 length: 12 residues. Trimming cost V 2 bases and J 3 bases, with 5 bases left between them. Germline V gene data show CDR1 as SEHNR and CDR2 as FQNEAQ (reference sequence). The CDR3: CASSLRGYEQYF. In DNA form, the CDR3 reads TGTGCCAGCAGCTTACGGGGCTACGAGCAGTACTTC.

The chain is built from TRBV3-1 (or the pseudogene TRBV3-2) and TRBJ2-3; D call uncertain. Germline CDR1 is LGHDT and CDR2 is YNNKEL (reference sequence). The CDR3 is 15 amino acids. Between the trimmed V and J ends, which lost 1 base and 0 bases, there was a span of 8 bases. CDR3 sequence (DNA): TGTGCCAGCAGCCAAGTCTCGACTAGCACAGATACGCAGTATTTT. It codes for CASSQVSTSTDTQYF.

The chain is built from TRBV7-8 and TRBJ1-6, with D tentatively TRBD1 (6 bases). The CDR3 sequence is 18 residues long. With 1 base removed from V and 2 bases from J, the gap between germline ends came to 15 bases. The germline gives CDR1 SGHVS, CDR2 FQNEAQ. The CDR3 nucleotides read TGTGCCAGCAGCTTAGAAGCACAGGGTGGCCCCTATAATTCACCCCTCCACTTT. Its translation is CASSLEAQGGPYNSPLHF.

CDR3 nucleotide sequence: TGTGCCAGCAGCTTTCCCGGACAGGGGGCGGGCGAGCAGTACTTC. Protein product: CASSFPGQGAGEQYF. J is TRBJ2-7 and V is TRBV5-4, with 11 positions matching TRBD1. Losses at the gene ends were 2 bases for V and 6 bases for J; bases not matched to a gene: 7. The CDR3 loop spans 15 amino acids. Germline V CDR1 and CDR2: SGHNT, YYREEE (reference sequence).

The gene calls are TRBV7-8 and TRBJ1-2; the match to TRBD1 covers 10 bases. The V and J ends lost 0 bases and 4 bases, in that order; junction bases with no gene match: 5. In germline, CDR1 is SGHVS, CDR2 FQNEAQ. The CDR3 sequence is 16 residues long. CDR3: CASSLALTGGAYGYTF. CDR3 coding DNA: TGTGCCAGCAGCTTAGCGTTGACAGGGGGCGCCTATGGCTACACCTTC.

This clone was seen a handful of times. Additional DNA sequences in this sample encode the identical CDR3. Here the CDR3 reads CASSPRSENSPLHF. As DNA, the CDR3 is TGTGCCAGCTCACCCCGGTCGGAGAATTCACCCCTCCACTTT. The chain recombines TRBV18 with TRBJ1-6; D is undetermined. V was cut by 3 bases and J by 7 bases, with 10 bases left in between. This CDR3 region has 14 residues. CDR1 and CDR2 (germline): KGHSH, LQKENI.

This clone was detected once. The rearrangement uses TRBV28 and TRBJ2-1, with 8 bases lining up with TRBD2. The junction had 10 bases not matched to a gene; V was cut back by 7 bases and J by 5 bases. There are 15 residues in the CDR3. Per germline, CDR1 MDHEN and CDR2 SYDVKM. The CDR3 spells CASIGGGLVNNEQFF. The DNA of the CDR3 is TGTGCCAGCATTGGCGGGGGGCTCGTAAACAATGAGCAGTTCTTC. Full variable domain (missing parts from reference TRBV28 and TRBJ2-1): DVKVTQSSRYLVKRTGEKVFLECVQDMDHENMFWYRQDPGLGLRLIYFSYDVKMKEKGDIPEGYSVSREKKERFSLILESASTNQTSMYLCASIGGGLVNNEQFFGPGTRLTVL.

The chain has TRBV7-9 and TRBJ2-3; D is unclear. Germline V CDR1 and CDR2: SEHNR, FQNEAQ (reference sequence). Trimming pared 2 bases from V and 6 bases from J, leaving 6 bases between. The CDR3 has 12 residues. The CDR3 bases are TGTGCCAGCAGCTTATTCTCGGATACGCAGTATTTT. Amino acid sequence: CASSLFSDTQYF.

This clone was counted once. The chain couples TRBV5-6 to TRBJ1-5; D is perhaps TRBD1 (5 bases). Germline V gene data show CDR1 as SGHDT and CDR2 as YYEEEE. Trimming shortened V by 0 bases and J by 3 bases, and 10 bases separated the two germline ends. The CDR3 is made up of 15 amino acids. Here the CDR3 reads CASSLGGLNNQPQHF. CDR3 nucleotides: TGTGCCAGCAGCTTGGGGGGACTTAACAATCAGCCCCAGCATTTT.

V gene TRBV12-3 or TRBV12-4 combines with J gene TRBJ2-1; D possibly corresponds to TRBD2 (5 bases). V lost 2 bases and J 14 bases, leaving 10 bases between the germline ends. The CDR3 is 11 amino acids. This CDR3 reads CASSLRGWEFF. DNA for the CDR3: TGTGCCAGCAGTTTAAGAGGGTGGGAGTTCTTC.

The rearrangement uses TRBV5-1 and TRBJ1-1, with 7 nucleotides matching TRBD1. Germline assignment: CDR1 SGHRS and CDR2 YFSETQ. V shed 0 bases and J 5 bases; nucleotides not matched to a gene: 7. CDR3 size: 15 residues. DNA of the CDR3: TGCGCCAGCAGCTTGGCTTTCGCAGGGGGGACTGAAGCTTTCTTT. This translates into CASSLAFAGGTEAFF.

This rearrangement joins TRBV19 to TRBJ2-2, with D perhaps matching TRBD2 (6 bases). The CDR3 has 15 amino acids. Germline V gene sequence: CDR1 LNHDA, CDR2 SQIVND (reference sequence). Trimming stripped 8 bases from V and 4 bases from J, with 17 bases between. CDR3 in amino acids: CASAGGHISTGELFF. The CDR3 DNA sequence: TGTGCCAGTGCCGGAGGGCATATATCCACCGGGGAGCTGTTTTTT. Supplemented by reference TRBV19 and TRBJ2-2, the full variable domain reads DGGITQSPKYLFRKEGQNVTLSCEQNLNHDAMYWYRQDPGQGLRLIYYSQIVNDFQKGDIAEGYSVSREKKESFPLTVTSAQKNPTAFYLCASAGGHISTGELFFGEGSRLTVL.

This clone appeared once. The rearrangement joins TRBV19 to TRBJ2-1; 7 nucleotides line up with TRBD2. V dropped 3 bases and J dropped 1; count of bases not matched to a gene: 0. Germline CDR1 and CDR2: LNHDA and SQIVND (reference sequence). The CDR3 extends over 14 amino acids. CDR3 region: CASSISGSYNEQFF. For the CDR3, the DNA is TGTGCCAGTAGTATTAGCGGGTCCTACAATGAGCAGTTCTTC.

This clone showed up just once. V usage is TRBV6-1 and J usage is TRBJ1-3; TRBD1 matches 9 bases. Trimming removed 2 bases from V and 3 bases from J; junction bases left unmatched: 11. Germline V gene data show CDR1 as MNHNS and CDR2 as SASEGT. This CDR3 comprises 18 residues. This CDR3 is CASSEFVAGQGGGNTIYF. The CDR3 coding sequence is TGTGCCAGCAGTGAATTTGTTGCGGGACAGGGCGGTGGAAACACCATATATTTT.

The chain uses TRBV6-1 and TRBJ1-5; TRBD1 might be the D (5 bases). Germline V CDR1 and CDR2: MNHNS, SASEGT. The V and J ends lost 3 bases and 1 base respectively, with 10 bases between them. The CDR3 is made up of 15 amino acids. CDR3 protein: CASSDQGTSNQPQHF. The CDR3 DNA is TGTGCCAGCAGTGACCAGGGTACAAGCAATCAGCCCCAGCATTTT.

CDR3 in amino acids: CATLRPGTDTQYF. In DNA, the CDR3 is TGTGCCACCCTCCGCCCGGGCACAGATACGCAGTATTTT. This chain links TRBV19 with TRBJ2-3, with D hard to call. This CDR3 contains 13 residues. CDR1 and CDR2 from the germline V gene are LNHDA and SQIVND (reference sequence). Deletions cut 10 bases from V and 1 base from J, with 12 bases between.

The V and J genes are TRBV6-6 and TRBJ2-3, with 15 bases identical to TRBD2. Trimming at V came to 5 bases and at J to 3 bases, leaving 6 bases not matched to a gene. The CDR3 length is 17 residues. CDR1 MNHNY and CDR2 SVGAGI come from the germline V gene (reference sequence). CDR3 DNA: TGTGCCAGCAGTCCCCGGACTAGCGGGGGGGTAACAGATACGCAGTATTTT. It translates to CASSPRTSGGVTDTQYF.

The rearrangement joins TRBV3-1 (or the pseudogene TRBV3-2) to TRBJ2-7; D not certain. Trimming removed 0 bases from V and 0 bases from J, with 6 bases in between. The CDR3 loop spans 14 amino acids. CDR1 and CDR2 from the germline V gene are LGHDT and YNNKEL (reference sequence). The CDR3 protein is CASSQDIFSYEQYF. The DNA of the CDR3 is TGTGCCAGCAGCCAAGACATTTTCTCCTACGAGCAGTACTTC.

The chain joins TRBV24-1 to TRBJ2-1, with 8 bases fitting TRBD1. Germline V lookup: CDR1 KGHDR, CDR2 SFDVKD. CDR3 length equals 16 residues. J gave up 1 base and V 3 bases, and 4 bases lay outside the gene matches. CDR3 sequence reads: CATSDPGQESYNEQFF. The CDR3 DNA reads as TGTGCCACCAGTGATCCGGGACAGGAGTCCTACAATGAGCAGTTCTTC.

V and J are TRBV24-1 and TRBJ1-1; TRBD1 might be the D (5 bases). Trimming shortened V by 3 bases and J by 4 bases, and 8 bases separated the two germline ends. The CDR3 length is 13 residues. Germline V lookup: CDR1 KGHDR, CDR2 SFDVKD. The CDR3, as DNA: TGTGCCACCAGTGATAGGGGTTTCACTGAAGCTTTCTTT. Translation: CATSDRGFTEAFF.

This sequence joins TRBV5-4 and TRBJ2-3, with 7 bases fitting TRBD1. The trim removed 3 bases at V and 6 bases at J, leaving 13 bases unmatched. The CDR3 runs 16 residues. The V gene's germline CDR1 is SGHNT and CDR2 YYREEE (reference sequence). The CDR3 DNA sequence: TGTGCCAGCAGCTCCGGCCGACAGGGACGAGGGGATACGCAGTATTTT. Translating it yields CASSSGRQGRGDTQYF.

The V call is TRBV19, the J call TRBJ1-5; D is undetermined. Trimming shortened V by 3 bases and J by 1 base, and 10 bases separated the two germline ends. The germline V gene encodes CDR1 LNHDA and CDR2 SQIVND (reference sequence). CDR3 length: 15 residues. The CDR3 loop is CASSILGGSNQPQHF. CDR3 nucleotides: TGTGCCAGTAGTATCTTGGGAGGCAGCAATCAGCCCCAGCATTTT.

This chain joins TRBV11-1 and TRBJ2-3; TRBD2 matches at 9 bases. The CDR3 contains 16 residues. Trimming cost V 6 bases and J 0 bases; bases outside gene matches: 7. Germline V gene sequence: CDR1 SGHAT, CDR2 FQDESV (reference sequence). The CDR3 nucleotides are TGTGCCAGCAGGGCACGGCGGGGGGGGAGCACAGATACGCAGTATTTT. Protein product: CASRARRGGSTDTQYF.